These T cell receptor beta chains were read from a single sample in a study of T cells in Graves' hyperthyroidism and ophthalmopathy. TCRdb re-called the multiplex PCR reads through MiXCR, storing one row per CDR3 protein. The sample has 500,000 to 800,000 distinct CDR3 sequences; 45% are singletons. The sequenced sample was peripheral blood or thyroid tissue (not recorded which). These receptors were collected from an adult man with Graves' disease, either hyperthyroidism or ophthalmopathy (not recorded which). CDR3s include the opening cysteine and the closing phenylalanine or tryptophan. The D gene is left open where the match is weak. The size field is filled for only some rows; it gives once, few, many or a size class.

TRBJ1-2 NA NA TRBV15 TGTGCCACCAGCAGAGACCTGACGCCATATGGCTACACCTTC CATSRDLTPYGYTF
TRBJ1-4 many NA TRBV29-1 TGCAGCGCTCAGGGATCCTCTAATGAAAAACTGTTTTTT CSAQGSSNEKLFF
TRBJ2-5 NA TRBD2 TRBV5-4 TGTGCCAGCAGCTTGGAGTTGCGGGAGGGCGTGGAGACCCAGTACTTC CASSLELREGVETQYF
TRBJ1-5 NA NA TRBV15 TGTGCCGCCAGCAGTGAAGCGCGCAGGCAGCCCCAGCATTTT CAASSEARRQPQHF
TRBJ1-1 few TRBD1 TRBV20-1 TGCAGTGCTAAGGACAGGGTTTGGAACACTGAAGCTTTCTTT CSAKDRVWNTEAFF
TRBJ1-1 NA NA TRBV14 TGTGCCAGCAGCCCCCAGTATGGGAACACTGAAGCTTTCTTT CASSPQYGNTEAFF
TRBJ1-6 NA NA TRBV10-3 TGCGCCATCAGTTTTGTGGGATCACCCCTCCACTTT CAISFVGSPLHF
TRBJ1-2 NA TRBD1 TRBV7-9 TGTGCCAGCAGCTTCAGGATCCTGAGGACAGGCAACTATGGCTACACCTTC CASSFRILRTGNYGYTF
TRBJ2-2 few TRBD2 TRBV2 TGTGCCAGCAGTACTTCCGGGACTAGCAACACCGGGGAGCTGTTTTTT CASSTSGTSNTGELFF
TRBJ1-2 NA NA TRBV7-2 TGTGCCAGCAAGGGCTTCAGGGATCCGAACTATGGCTACACCTTC CASKGFRDPNYGYTF
TRBJ2-2 few NA TRBV5-5 TGTGCCAGCAGGTGGGCGCTGAACACCGGGGAGCTGTTTTTT CASRWALNTGELFF
TRBJ1-5 many NA TRBV6-1 TGTGCCAGCAGTGAATGGGCGGATGCCCTAGGTTCCCTGCCCCAGCATTTT CASSEWADALGSLPQHF
TRBJ1-2 few NA TRBV5-8 TGTGCCAGCAGCGTGGTGCCTACTAACTATGGCTACACCTTC CASSVVPTNYGYTF
TRBJ2-2 few TRBD2 TRBV7-3 TGTGCCAGCAGACAGGGGACTAGCGGAAACACCGGGGAGCTGTTTTTT CASRQGTSGNTGELFF
TRBJ2-7 NA NA TRBV20-1 TGCAGTGCTAGAGATCTCCGACAGTCCTACGAGCAGTACTTC CSARDLRQSYEQYF
TRBJ2-5 few TRBD1 TRBV9 TGTGCCAGCAGTTTATGGGGACAGGGAAGTCGGAAGACCCAGTACTTC CASSLWGQGSRKTQYF
TRBJ2-7 many TRBD2 TRBV7-2 TGTGCCAGCAGCCCCCCAATAGCGGGTGAGCAGTACTTC CASSPPIAGEQYF
TRBJ1-4 few TRBD1 TRBV19 TGTGCCAGTAGACCCGGGACAGATGAAAAACTGTTTTTT CASRPGTDEKLFF
TRBJ2-7 NA NA TRBV6-5 TGTGCCAGTACAGGGTTGTACGAGCAGTACTTC CASTGLYEQYF
TRBJ1-4 NA TRBD1 TRBV20-1 TGCAGTGCTAACCGACAGGGCTTGTTTGAAAAACTGTTTTTT CSANRQGLFEKLFF
TRBJ2-7 few TRBD1 TRBV7-8 TGTGCCAGCAGCCTCGCCGGGACAGAGAACTACGAGCAGTACTTC CASSLAGTENYEQYF
TRBJ2-2 few NA TRBV13 TGTGCCAGCAGCACCCGGCTCCCCGGGGAGCTGTTTTTT CASSTRLPGELFF
TRBJ1-6 NA TRBD1 TRBV2 TGTGCCAGCAGTACCGGGACAGAGGATTCACCCCTCCACTTT CASSTGTEDSPLHF
TRBJ2-2 few NA TRBV5-1 TGCGCCAGCAGCTTGGATTCAGGGACCACCGGGGAGCTGTTTTTT CASSLDSGTTGELFF
TRBJ1-1 NA TRBD1 TRBV19 TGTGCCAGTAGTAGGGGGGACAGACCGAACACTGAAGCTTTCTTT CASSRGDRPNTEAFF